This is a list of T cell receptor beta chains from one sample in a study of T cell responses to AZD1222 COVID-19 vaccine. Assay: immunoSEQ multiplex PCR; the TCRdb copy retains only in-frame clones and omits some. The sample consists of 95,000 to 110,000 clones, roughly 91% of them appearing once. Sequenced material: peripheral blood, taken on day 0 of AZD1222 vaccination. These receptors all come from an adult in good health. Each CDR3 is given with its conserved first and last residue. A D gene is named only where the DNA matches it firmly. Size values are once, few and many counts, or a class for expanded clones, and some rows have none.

DNA: TGCGCCAGCAGCTTCCTCACAGGGGTCGACACTGAAGCTTTCTTT; CDR3: CASSFLTGVDTEAFF; J: TRBJ1-1; D: TRBD1; size: .; V: TRBV5-1
DNA: TGTGCCAGCAGCTCTACGAACACTGAAGCTTTCTTT; CDR3: CASSSTNTEAFF; J: TRBJ1-1; D: .; size: .; V: TRBV7-9
DNA: TGTGCCAGCACTGGCTACACCTTC; CDR3: CASTGYTF; J: TRBJ1-2; D: .; size: .; V: TRBV25-1
DNA: TGTGCCAGCAGCTCGGGCAGCAATGAGCAGTTCTTC; CDR3: CASSSGSNEQFF; J: TRBJ2-1; D: .; size: .; V: TRBV5-6
DNA: TGTGCCAGCAGTGCTGAAGGGACAGTTAATCAGCCCCAGCATTTT; CDR3: CASSAEGTVNQPQHF; J: TRBJ1-5; D: TRBD1; size: .; V: TRBV2
DNA: TGTGCCAGCAGTGATACAGGGGGGAGCTACGAGCAGTACTTC; CDR3: CASSDTGGSYEQYF; J: TRBJ2-7; D: TRBD1; size: .; V: TRBV7-9
DNA: TGTGCCAGCAGCAAAGTCCGGACTAGCGGGATCCCAGATACGCAGTATTTT; CDR3: CASSKVRTSGIPDTQYF; J: TRBJ2-3; D: .; size: few; V: TRBV21-1
DNA: TGTGCCAGCAGCCAAGGTCTAGCGGGAGGCCACGAGCAGTACTTC; CDR3: CASSQGLAGGHEQYF; J: TRBJ2-7; D: TRBD2; size: few; V: TRBV3-1/TRBV3-2
DNA: TGTGCCAGCACCGAGGAGGGATTTGGACAGCCCCAGCATTTT; CDR3: CASTEEGFGQPQHF; J: TRBJ1-5; D: .; size: once; V: TRBV6-5
DNA: TGTGCCTGGAGGCGGGAGATGGGTGAGCAGTTCTTC; CDR3: CAWRREMGEQFF; J: TRBJ2-1; D: TRBD2; size: .; V: TRBV30
DNA: TGTGCCAGCAGTACTCCCTCGGGGAGCACAGATACGCAGTATTTT; CDR3: CASSTPSGSTDTQYF; J: TRBJ2-3; D: .; size: .; V: TRBV6-5
DNA: TGTGCCAGCCGAGATAACTCTGGAAACACCATATATTTT; CDR3: CASRDNSGNTIYF; J: TRBJ1-3; D: .; size: .; V: TRBV3-1/TRBV3-2
DNA: TGTGCCAGCAGCTTCCGACGCGGCAGGGCTCTCCACGAGCAGTACTTC; CDR3: CASSFRRGRALHEQYF; J: TRBJ2-7; D: .; size: once; V: TRBV27
DNA: TGTGCCAGCAGCTTTGGGACAGGGGGCACCGGGGAGCTGTTTTTT; CDR3: CASSFGTGGTGELFF; J: TRBJ2-2; D: TRBD1; size: .; V: TRBV7-2
DNA: TGTGCCAGCAGCCACTTTAAAAGGCCTGCGAACACCGGGGAGCTGTTTTTT; CDR3: CASSHFKRPANTGELFF; J: TRBJ2-2; D: .; size: once; V: TRBV3-1/TRBV3-2
DNA: TGTGCCAGCTCAGCCAACAGGGGGCCAGGCACTGAAGCTTTCTTT; CDR3: CASSANRGPGTEAFF; J: TRBJ1-1; D: TRBD1; size: .; V: TRBV18
DNA: TGTGCCAGCAGCCCCCTGGGGGGAGCGTACAATGAGCAGTTCTTC; CDR3: CASSPLGGAYNEQFF; J: TRBJ2-1; D: .; size: .; V: TRBV7-3
DNA: TGTGCCAGCAGCTTAGATTCAGGGGGTGTCTACGAGCAGTACTTC; CDR3: CASSLDSGGVYEQYF; J: TRBJ2-7; D: TRBD1; size: .; V: TRBV7-9
DNA: TGTGCCAGCACCGGGACAGGGTACCGTGAGCAGTTCTTC; CDR3: CASTGTGYREQFF; J: TRBJ2-1; D: TRBD1; size: once; V: TRBV28
DNA: TGTGCCAGCATTCGCCTCCTAGGGTCCTACGAGCAGTACTTC; CDR3: CASIRLLGSYEQYF; J: TRBJ2-7; D: .; size: .; V: TRBV6-5
DNA: TGTGCCTCTTCGCCGGGGCAGCCTAATGAAAAACTGTTTTTT; CDR3: CASSPGQPNEKLFF; J: TRBJ1-4; D: .; size: .; V: TRBV9
DNA: TGTGCCAGCAGCTTGGTCCGCGGGGCAGCCTACGAGCAGTACTTC; CDR3: CASSLVRGAAYEQYF; J: TRBJ2-7; D: .; size: .; V: TRBV5-8
DNA: TGCGCCAGCATGACCGGGACTAGCGGCACTGGGGATGAGCAGTTCTTC; CDR3: CASMTGTSGTGDEQFF; J: TRBJ2-1; D: TRBD2; size: once; V: TRBV5-1
DNA: TGTGCCACCAGTGATTCAACTAGCTTCGATAGCTCCTACAATGAGCAGTTCTTC; CDR3: CATSDSTSFDSSYNEQFF; J: TRBJ2-1; D: .; size: few; V: TRBV24-1
DNA: TGTGCCAGCAGGAAGGGGAAGAACACTGAAGCTTTCTTT; CDR3: CASRKGKNTEAFF; J: TRBJ1-1; D: .; size: .; V: TRBV3-1/TRBV3-2
DNA: TGTGCCAGCAGCTTGAGGGCTGGAAACACCATATATTTT; CDR3: CASSLRAGNTIYF; J: TRBJ1-3; D: .; size: .; V: TRBV5-4
DNA: TGTGCCAGCTCAGCGGGTCAGAACACTGAAGCTTTCTTT; CDR3: CASSAGQNTEAFF; J: TRBJ1-1; D: .; size: .; V: TRBV18
DNA: TGTGCCAGCACCCCGGGCTCCTACGAGCAGTACTTC; CDR3: CASTPGSYEQYF; J: TRBJ2-7; D: .; size: .; V: TRBV2
DNA: TGTGCCAGCAGTTACGAGGGAGGGCCCCACGAGCAGTACTTC; CDR3: CASSYEGGPHEQYF; J: TRBJ2-7; D: TRBD2; size: .; V: TRBV6-5
DNA: TGTGCCAGCAGTGAATTAAAGGCCTATGGCTACACCTTC; CDR3: CASSELKAYGYTF; J: TRBJ1-2; D: .; size: .; V: TRBV25-1
DNA: TGTGCCAGCAGCTTATTGAGCGGGAGCTACGAGCAGTACTTC; CDR3: CASSLLSGSYEQYF; J: TRBJ2-7; D: TRBD2; size: .; V: TRBV7-8
DNA: TGCGCCAGCCTTCGGTTACAGGGGGCGCGGGAGCAGTTCTTC; CDR3: CASLRLQGAREQFF; J: TRBJ2-1; D: TRBD1; size: .; V: TRBV10-2
DNA: TGTGCCACCAGTGATGGCGGGGCCGGCTATGGCTACACCTTC; CDR3: CATSDGGAGYGYTF; J: TRBJ1-2; D: .; size: .; V: TRBV24-1
DNA: TGTGCCAGCAGCCCGAACCCGACAGGGACAGGGGTGGCCTACGAGCAGTACTTC; CDR3: CASSPNPTGTGVAYEQYF; J: TRBJ2-7; D: TRBD1; size: once; V: TRBV7-6
DNA: TGTGCCAGCACCTTTGAGAGGTTCCTCTCTGGAAACACCATATATTTT; CDR3: CASTFERFLSGNTIYF; J: TRBJ1-3; D: .; size: .; V: TRBV28
DNA: TGTGCCAGCAGCCTCCGGGACAGAATCTACGAGCAGTACTTC; CDR3: CASSLRDRIYEQYF; J: TRBJ2-7; D: TRBD1; size: few; V: TRBV7-8
DNA: TGTGCCAGCAGCCCGACAGGGGTTCAGCCCCAGCATTTT; CDR3: CASSPTGVQPQHF; J: TRBJ1-5; D: TRBD1; size: .; V: TRBV11-2
DNA: TGTGCCAGCAGCTTCTCTCGGGACAGGGGGAACACTGAAGCTTTCTTT; CDR3: CASSFSRDRGNTEAFF; J: TRBJ1-1; D: TRBD1; size: .; V: TRBV7-6
DNA: TGTGCCAGCAGTCTCCAGGCTTTCGGCAATCAGCCCCAGCATTTT; CDR3: CASSLQAFGNQPQHF; J: TRBJ1-5; D: .; size: .; V: TRBV2
DNA: TGTGCCAGCAGTTTATGGGTCGACACCGGGGAGCTGTTTTTT; CDR3: CASSLWVDTGELFF; J: TRBJ2-2; D: .; size: .; V: TRBV28
DNA: TGTGCCAGCAGCAAAACAGGGGGCAATTCACCCCTCCACTTT; CDR3: CASSKTGGNSPLHF; J: TRBJ1-6; D: TRBD1; size: .; V: TRBV5-5
DNA: TGTGCCAGCAGACCTGGACAGAGGGGTCTCAACATTCAGTACTTC; CDR3: CASRPGQRGLNIQYF; J: TRBJ2-4; D: .; size: .; V: TRBV7-2
DNA: TGTGCCAGCACCTCCTCGGGACAGCCTTACAATGAGCAGTTCTTC; CDR3: CASTSSGQPYNEQFF; J: TRBJ2-1; D: TRBD1; size: once; V: TRBV28
DNA: TGTGCCTGGAGTAGATTAACAGGGCAAGCTAACTATGGCTACACCTTC; CDR3: CAWSRLTGQANYGYTF; J: TRBJ1-2; D: .; size: once; V: TRBV30
DNA: TGTGCCAGCAGCGTAGAGGGCGGTGCTAGCACAGATACGCAGTATTTT; CDR3: CASSVEGGASTDTQYF; J: TRBJ2-3; D: .; size: .; V: TRBV9